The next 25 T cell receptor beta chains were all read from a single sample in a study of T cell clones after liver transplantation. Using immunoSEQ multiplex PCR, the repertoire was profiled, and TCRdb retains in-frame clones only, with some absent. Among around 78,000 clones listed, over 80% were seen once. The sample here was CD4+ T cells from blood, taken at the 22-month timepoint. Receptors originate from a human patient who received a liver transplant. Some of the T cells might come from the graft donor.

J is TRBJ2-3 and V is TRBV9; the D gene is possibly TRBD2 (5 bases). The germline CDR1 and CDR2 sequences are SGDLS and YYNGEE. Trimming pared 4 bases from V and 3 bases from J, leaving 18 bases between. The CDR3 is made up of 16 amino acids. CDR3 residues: CASSPTLPGLTDTQYF. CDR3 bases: TGTGCCAGCAGCCCAACCCTTCCGGGATTAACAGATACGCAGTATTTT.

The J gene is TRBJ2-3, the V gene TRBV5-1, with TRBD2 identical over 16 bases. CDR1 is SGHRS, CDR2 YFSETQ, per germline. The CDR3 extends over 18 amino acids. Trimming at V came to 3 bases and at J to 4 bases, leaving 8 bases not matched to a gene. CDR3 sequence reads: CASSSGTSGRAGADTQYF. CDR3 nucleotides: TGCGCCAGCAGCTCCGGGACTAGCGGGAGGGCCGGGGCAGATACGCAGTATTTT.

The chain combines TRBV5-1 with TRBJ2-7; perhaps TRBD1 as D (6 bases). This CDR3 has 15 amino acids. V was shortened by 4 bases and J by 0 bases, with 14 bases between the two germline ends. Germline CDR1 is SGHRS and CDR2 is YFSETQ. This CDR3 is CASSINQGSSYEQYF. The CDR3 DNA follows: TGCGCCAGCAGCATTAACCAGGGGAGCTCCTACGAGCAGTACTTC.

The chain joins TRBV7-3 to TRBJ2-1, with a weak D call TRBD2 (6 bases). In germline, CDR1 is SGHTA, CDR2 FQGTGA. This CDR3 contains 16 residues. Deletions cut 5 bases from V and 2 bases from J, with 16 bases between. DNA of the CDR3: TGTGCCAGCAGCCCCCATGGAGGGGTTGCCTACAATGAGCAGTTCTTC. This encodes CASSPHGGVAYNEQFF. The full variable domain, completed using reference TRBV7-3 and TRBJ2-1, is GAGVSQTPSNKVTEKGKYVELRCDPISGHTALYWYRQSLGQGPEFLIYFQGTGAADDSGLPNDRFFAVRPEGSVSTLKIQRTERGDSAVYLCASSPHGGVAYNEQFFGPGTRLTVL.

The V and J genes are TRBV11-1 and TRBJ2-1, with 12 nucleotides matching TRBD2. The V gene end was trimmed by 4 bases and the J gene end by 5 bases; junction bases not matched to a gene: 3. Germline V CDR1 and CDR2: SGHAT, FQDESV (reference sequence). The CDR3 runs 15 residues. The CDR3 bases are TGTGCCAGCAGCTGGACTAGCGGGAACGACAATGAGCAGTTCTTC. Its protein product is CASSWTSGNDNEQFF.

CDR3 sequence: CASSGQGVREQYF. DNA of the CDR3: TGTGCCAGCAGTGGACAGGGGGTTCGCGAGCAGTACTTC. J is TRBJ2-7 and V is TRBV6-1, with 9 bases matching TRBD1. The CDR3 loop spans 13 amino acids. Germline V gene data show CDR1 as MNHNS and CDR2 as SASEGT. J was trimmed by 6 bases and V by 4 bases; bases with no gene match: 4.

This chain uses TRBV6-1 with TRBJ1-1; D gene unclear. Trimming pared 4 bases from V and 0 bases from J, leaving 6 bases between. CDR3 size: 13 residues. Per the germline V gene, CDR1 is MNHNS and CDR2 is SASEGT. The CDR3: CASSGTVNTEAFF. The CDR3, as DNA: TGTGCCAGCAGTGGGACGGTGAACACTGAAGCTTTCTTT.

The CDR3 DNA reads TGTGCCAGCAGTGTAAGGGGCTATGGCTACACCTTC. It specifies CASSVRGYGYTF. This chain joins TRBV28 and TRBJ1-2, with D possibly being TRBD1 (5 bases). This CDR3 has 12 residues. Trimming cost V 5 bases and J 4 bases, with 8 bases left between them. Germline loops: CDR1 MDHEN, CDR2 SYDVKM.

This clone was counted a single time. CDR3 DNA: TGCGCCAGCAGCTTGAGGGTTAGCGGGAATAACGAGCAGTACTTC. Translation gives CASSLRVSGNNEQYF. V gene TRBV5-1 combines with J gene TRBJ2-7; 8 positions agree with TRBD2. Germline CDR1 SGHRS, CDR2 YFSETQ. The V gene end was trimmed by 1 base and the J gene end by 5 bases; junction bases not matched to a gene: 8. The CDR3 covers 15 residues.

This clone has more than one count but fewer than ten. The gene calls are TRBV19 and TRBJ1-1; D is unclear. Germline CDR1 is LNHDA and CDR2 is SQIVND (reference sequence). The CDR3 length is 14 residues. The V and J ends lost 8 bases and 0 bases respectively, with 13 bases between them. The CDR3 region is CASRTPAMNTEAFF. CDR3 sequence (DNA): TGTGCCAGTCGCACCCCGGCAATGAACACTGAAGCTTTCTTT.

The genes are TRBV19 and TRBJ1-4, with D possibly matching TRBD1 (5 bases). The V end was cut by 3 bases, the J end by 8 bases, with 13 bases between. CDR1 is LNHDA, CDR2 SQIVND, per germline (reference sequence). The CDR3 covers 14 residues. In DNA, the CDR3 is TGTGCCAGTAGTATGAGGGGAACGGTCGAAAAACTGTTTTTT. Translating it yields CASSMRGTVEKLFF.

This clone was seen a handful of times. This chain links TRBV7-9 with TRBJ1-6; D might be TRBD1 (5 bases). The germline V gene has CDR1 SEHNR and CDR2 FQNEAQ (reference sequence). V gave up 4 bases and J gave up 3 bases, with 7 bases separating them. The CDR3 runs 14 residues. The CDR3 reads CASSYDSYNSPLHF. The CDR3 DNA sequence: TGTGCCAGCAGCTACGACAGCTATAATTCACCCCTCCACTTT.

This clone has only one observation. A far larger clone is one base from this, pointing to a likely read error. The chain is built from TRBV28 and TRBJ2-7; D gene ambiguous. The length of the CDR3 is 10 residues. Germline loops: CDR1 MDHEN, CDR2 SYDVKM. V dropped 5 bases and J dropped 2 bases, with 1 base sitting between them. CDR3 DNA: TGTGCCAGCAGTACCTACGAGCAGTACTTC. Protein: CASSTYEQYF.

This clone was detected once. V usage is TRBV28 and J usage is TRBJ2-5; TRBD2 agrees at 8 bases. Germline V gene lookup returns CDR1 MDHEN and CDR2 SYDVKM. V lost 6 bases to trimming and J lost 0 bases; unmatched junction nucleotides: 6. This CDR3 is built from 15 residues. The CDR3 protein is CASRSGGRYQETQYF. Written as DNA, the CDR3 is TGTGCCAGCAGGAGCGGGGGCCGGTACCAAGAGACCCAGTACTTC.

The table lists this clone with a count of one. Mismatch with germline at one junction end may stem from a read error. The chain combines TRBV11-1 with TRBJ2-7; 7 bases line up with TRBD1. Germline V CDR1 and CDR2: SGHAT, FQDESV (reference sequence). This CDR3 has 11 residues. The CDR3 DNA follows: TGTGCCAGCAGCTCCGGGACAGAATTGGACTTC. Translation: CASSSGTELDF.

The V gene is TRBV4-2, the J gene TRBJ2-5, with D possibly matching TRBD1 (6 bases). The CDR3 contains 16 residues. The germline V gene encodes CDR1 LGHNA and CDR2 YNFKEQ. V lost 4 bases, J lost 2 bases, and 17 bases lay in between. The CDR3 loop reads CASSPGTQILQETQYF. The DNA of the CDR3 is TGTGCCAGCAGCCCAGGGACACAGATCCTTCAAGAGACCCAGTACTTC.

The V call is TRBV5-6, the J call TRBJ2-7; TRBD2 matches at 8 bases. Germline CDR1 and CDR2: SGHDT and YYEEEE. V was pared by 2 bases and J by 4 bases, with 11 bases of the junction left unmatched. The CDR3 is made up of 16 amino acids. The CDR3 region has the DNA TGTGCCAGCAGCTTTGGGCCCTCGGCTAGCGGGTACGAGCAGTACTTC. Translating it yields CASSFGPSASGYEQYF. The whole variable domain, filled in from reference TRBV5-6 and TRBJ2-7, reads DAGVTQSPTHLIKTRGQQVTLRCSPKSGHDTVSWYQQALGQGPQFIFQYYEEEERQRGNFPDRFSGHQFPNYSSELNVNALLLGDSALYLCASSFGPSASGYEQYFGPGTRLTVT.

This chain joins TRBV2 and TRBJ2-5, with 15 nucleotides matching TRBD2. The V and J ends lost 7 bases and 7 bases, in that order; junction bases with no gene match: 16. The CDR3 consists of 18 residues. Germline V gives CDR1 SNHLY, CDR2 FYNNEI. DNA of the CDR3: TGTGCCAGCAACCAACTCCCACGGACTAGCGGGGGGGTACGGACCCAGTACTTC. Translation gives CASNQLPRTSGGVRTQYF.

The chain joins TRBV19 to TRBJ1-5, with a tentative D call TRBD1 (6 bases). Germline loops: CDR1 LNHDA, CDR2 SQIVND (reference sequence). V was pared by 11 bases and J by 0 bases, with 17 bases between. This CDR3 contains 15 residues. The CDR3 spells CAHMRGAYSNQPQHF. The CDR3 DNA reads TGTGCCCACATGAGGGGGGCCTATAGCAATCAGCCCCAGCATTTT.

The CDR3 region is CSVVRQGIPETQYF. CDR3 DNA: TGCAGCGTCGTACGACAGGGTATCCCAGAGACCCAGTACTTC. The gene calls are TRBV29-1 and TRBJ2-5; 7 positions agree with TRBD1. The V gene's germline CDR1 is SQVTM and CDR2 ANQGSEA. The V segment lost 6 bases and the J segment 4 bases; nucleotides outside the gene matches: 11. This CDR3 is built from 14 residues.

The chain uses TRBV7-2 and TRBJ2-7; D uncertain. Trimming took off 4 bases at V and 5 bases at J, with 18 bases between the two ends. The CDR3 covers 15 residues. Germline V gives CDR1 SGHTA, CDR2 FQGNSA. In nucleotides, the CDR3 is TGTGCCAGCAGCTCGGATGACACTATTCGGGACGAGCAGTACTTC. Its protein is CASSSDDTIRDEQYF.

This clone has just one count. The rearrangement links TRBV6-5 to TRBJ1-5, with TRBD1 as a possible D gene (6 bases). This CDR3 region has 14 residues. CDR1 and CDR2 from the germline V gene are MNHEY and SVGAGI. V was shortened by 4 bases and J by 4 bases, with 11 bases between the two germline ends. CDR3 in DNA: TGTGCCAGCAGTTCTCGGACAGCAAATCAGCCCCAGCATTTT. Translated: CASSSRTANQPQHF.

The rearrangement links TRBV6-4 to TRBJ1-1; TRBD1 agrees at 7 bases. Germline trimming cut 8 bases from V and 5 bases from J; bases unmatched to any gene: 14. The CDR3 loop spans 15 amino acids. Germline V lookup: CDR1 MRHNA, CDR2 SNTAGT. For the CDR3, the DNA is TGTGCCAGCCCGATAGGTAGGGGGCGCCGGACTGAAGCTTTCTTT. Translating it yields CASPIGRGRRTEAFF.

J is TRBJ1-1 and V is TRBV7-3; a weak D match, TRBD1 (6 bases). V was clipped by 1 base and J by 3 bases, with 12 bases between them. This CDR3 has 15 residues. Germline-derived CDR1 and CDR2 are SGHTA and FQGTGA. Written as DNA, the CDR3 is TGTGCCAGCAGCTTAAACAGGGTCGCGGACACTGAAGCTTTCTTT. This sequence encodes CASSLNRVADTEAFF.

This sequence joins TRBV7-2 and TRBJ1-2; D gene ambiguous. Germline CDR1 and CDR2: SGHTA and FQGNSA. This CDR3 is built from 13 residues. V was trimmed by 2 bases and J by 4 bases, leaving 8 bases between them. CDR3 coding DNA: TGTGCCAGCAGCTTATCTGGGATCTATGGCTACACCTTC. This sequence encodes CASSLSGIYGYTF.